The sequence of this T cell receptor beta chain was determined in a study of T cells in Graves' hyperthyroidism and ophthalmopathy. Patients having uncontrolled infection, another autoimmune disease, pregnancy or lactation were not included. CDR1 and CDR2 from the germline V gene are SGHDN and FVKESK. The CDR3 has 18 residues. Trimming at V came to 5 bases and at J to 0 bases, leaving 11 bases not matched to a gene. From RNA transcripts, TCR beta CDR3 regions were amplified. The study used the HTBI primer set for a first-round RT-PCR of the TCR CDR3. TCRdb fed the multiplex PCR reads into MiXCR, producing one record per CDR3 protein. Among around 500,000 distinct CDR3 sequences listed, around 15% were seen once.

This receptor was identified in a woman between 35 and 50 years old with Graves' hyperthyroidism. Input material: blood. The chain combines TRBV14 with TRBJ2-2; 8 bases agree with TRBD2. CDR3: CASSKAMAGGPNTGELFF. In DNA form, the CDR3 reads TGTGCCAGCAGCAAAGCGATGGCGGGAGGACCGAACACCGGGGAGCTGTTTTTT.